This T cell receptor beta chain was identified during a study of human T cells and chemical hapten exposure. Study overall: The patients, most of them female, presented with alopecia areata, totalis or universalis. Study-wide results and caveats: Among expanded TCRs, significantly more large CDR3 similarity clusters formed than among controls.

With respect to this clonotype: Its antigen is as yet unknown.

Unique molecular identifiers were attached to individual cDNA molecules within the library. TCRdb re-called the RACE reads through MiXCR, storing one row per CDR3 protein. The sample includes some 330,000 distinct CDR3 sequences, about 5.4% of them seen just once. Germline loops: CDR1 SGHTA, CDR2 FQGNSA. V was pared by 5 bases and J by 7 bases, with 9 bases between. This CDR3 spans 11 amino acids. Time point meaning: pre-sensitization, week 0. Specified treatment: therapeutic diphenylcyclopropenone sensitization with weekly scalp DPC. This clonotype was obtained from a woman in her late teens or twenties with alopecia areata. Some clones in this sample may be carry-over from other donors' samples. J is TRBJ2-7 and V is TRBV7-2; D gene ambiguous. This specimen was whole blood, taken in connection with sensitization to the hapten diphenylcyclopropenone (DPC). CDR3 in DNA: TGTGCCAGCAGCCCGATGAGGGAGCAGTACTTC. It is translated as CASSPMREQYF.